Shown below are 32 T cell receptor beta chains from a single sample sequenced in a study of blood T cell repertoires in COVID-19 (TCRdb year 2020). Library method: the immunoSEQ multiplex PCR assay. Sourced from immuneACCESS, this table was stored by TCRdb with only in-frame sequences that have V and J called. A share of the clones is absent; for the studies checked, an unresolved V gene accounts for under half, and the remainder has no known explanation. The sample includes 90,000 to 100,000 clones, with around 90% observed a single time. Of the sample, more than 4.5% is held by the ten largest clones. Sequencing was performed on peripheral blood. These receptors were taken from a man between 60 and 75 years old with COVID-19, enrolled during active disease.

The V and J genes are TRBV5-1 and TRBJ2-3; 12 nucleotides line up with TRBD2. CDR1 is SGHRS and CDR2 is YFSETQ in the germline V gene. V gave up 6 bases and J gave up 3 bases; unmatched junction bases: 2. This CDR3 spans 14 amino acids. CDR3 amino acids: CASMGTSGTDTQYF. CDR3 in DNA: TGCGCCAGCATGGGGACTAGCGGGACAGATACGCAGTATTTT. The whole variable domain, remainder taken from reference TRBV5-1 and TRBJ2-3, is KAGVTQTPRYLIKTRGQQVTLSCSPISGHRSVSWYQQTPGQGLQFLFEYFSETQRNKGNFPGRFSGRQFSNSRSEMNVSTLELGDSALYLCASMGTSGTDTQYFGPGTRLTVL.

The gene calls are TRBV7-2 and TRBJ2-7, with TRBD2 matching 8 bases. The junction had 2 bases not matched to a gene; V was cut back by 1 base and J by 0 bases. CDR1 and CDR2 from the germline V gene are SGHTA and FQGNSA. The CDR3 is 15 amino acids. The CDR3 sequence: CASSLDGTSSYEQYF. The CDR3 region has the DNA TGTGCCAGCAGCTTAGATGGGACTAGCTCCTACGAGCAGTACTTC. Complete variable domain (other parts from reference TRBV7-2 and TRBJ2-7): GAGVSQSPSNKVTEKGKDVELRCDPISGHTALYWYRQSLGQGLEFLIYFQGNSAPDKSGLPSDRFSAERTGGSVSTLTIQRTQQEDSAVYLCASSLDGTSSYEQYFGPGTRLTVT.

CDR3 residues: CASSLGRNTEAFF. The DNA for the CDR3 is TGTGCCAGCAGCCTAGGTAGGAACACTGAAGCTTTCTTT. The J gene is TRBJ1-1, the V gene TRBV7-3; D unclear. This CDR3 contains 13 residues. CDR1 and CDR2 (germline): SGHTA, FQGTGA. V was cut by 5 bases and J by 1 base, with 8 bases left in between.

The gene calls are TRBV5-1 and TRBJ2-5, with 8 bases lining up with TRBD1. Germline CDR1 is SGHRS and CDR2 is YFSETQ. V dropped 1 base and J dropped 4; count of bases not matched to a gene: 12. This CDR3 is 17 amino acids long. The CDR3 sequence is CASSLSFAGTGGETQYF. DNA of the CDR3: TGCGCCAGCAGCTTGAGCTTTGCGGGGACAGGAGGAGAGACCCAGTACTTC.

This rearrangement joins TRBV10-2 to TRBJ1-5; D is possibly TRBD1 (5 bases). Germline assignment: CDR1 WSHSY and CDR2 SAAADI. V was cut by 5 bases and J by 0 bases, with 11 bases left in between. The CDR3 runs 15 residues. DNA for the CDR3: TGCGCCAGCAGTTTACAGGTTTATAGCAATCAGCCCCAGCATTTT. Its protein product is CASSLQVYSNQPQHF.

This chain uses TRBV2 with TRBJ2-5; 10 nucleotides match TRBD2. The CDR3 sequence is 16 residues long. Germline CDR1 reads SNHLY; CDR2 reads FYNNEI. V gave up 0 bases and J gave up 5 bases; unmatched junction bases: 6. CDR3 amino acids: CASSEAIAGGGETQYF. In DNA form, the CDR3 reads TGTGCCAGCAGTGAAGCGATAGCGGGAGGTGGGGAGACCCAGTACTTC.

V usage is TRBV19 and J usage is TRBJ2-1; D is unclear. Trimming took off 6 bases at V and 5 bases at J, with 17 bases between the two ends. The CDR3 extends over 15 amino acids. The germline CDR1 and CDR2 sequences are LNHDA and SQIVND (reference sequence). In DNA, the CDR3 is TGTGCCAGTAGCGCGACTCTCTTGCGGAACAATGAGCAGTTCTTC. Protein product: CASSATLLRNNEQFF.

The chain links TRBV25-1 to TRBJ1-1, with D perhaps TRBD1 (6 bases). CDR1 is MGHDK, CDR2 SYGVNS, per germline. Trimming pared 3 bases from V and 5 bases from J, leaving 16 bases between. This CDR3 contains 15 residues. The CDR3 is CASSELDPRGTEAFF. The CDR3 coding sequence is TGTGCCAGCAGTGAGTTGGACCCCAGGGGTACTGAAGCTTTCTTT.

Written as DNA, the CDR3 is TGTGCCAGCACCACCATTCAGGGGGCGCCCAGGGATACGCAGTATTTT. Amino acids: CASTTIQGAPRDTQYF. The rearrangement joins TRBV28 to TRBJ2-3; TRBD1 matches 8 bases. The CDR3 length is 16 residues. The junction had 15 bases not matched to a gene; V was cut back by 7 bases and J by 6 bases. Germline V CDR1 and CDR2: MDHEN, SYDVKM.

The V gene is TRBV7-9, the J gene TRBJ1-4; 7 bases align to TRBD1. The CDR3 loop spans 14 amino acids. V gave up 1 base and J gave up 6 bases; unmatched junction bases: 2. Germline V gives CDR1 SEHNR, CDR2 FQNEAQ (reference sequence). The CDR3 bases are TGTGCCAGCAGCTTAGATACAGGGGATGAAAAACTGTTTTTT. Protein product: CASSLDTGDEKLFF.

The V and J genes are TRBV18 and TRBJ2-4, with a possible D match to TRBD2 (5 bases). CDR1 and CDR2 from the germline V gene are KGHSH and LQKENI. V lost 2 bases and J 3 bases, leaving 11 bases between the germline ends. CDR3 length: 15 amino acids. The CDR3 loop is CASSPGREGKNIQYF. For the CDR3, the DNA is TGTGCCAGCTCACCAGGACGGGAAGGCAAAAACATTCAGTACTTC.

The chain is built from TRBV5-1 and TRBJ2-2, with a weak D call TRBD2 (6 bases). The germline V gene has CDR1 SGHRS and CDR2 YFSETQ. The V end was cut by 4 bases, the J end by 0 bases, with 13 bases between. CDR3 size: 16 residues. The CDR3, as DNA: TGCGCCAGCAGCCCCTGGTGGGGGGCGAACACCGGGGAGCTGTTTTTT. It specifies CASSPWWGANTGELFF.

This chain connects TRBV4-1 to TRBJ2-5; D perhaps matches TRBD1 (6 bases). Trimming shortened V by 0 bases and J by 4 bases, and 15 bases separated the two germline ends. Germline assignment: CDR1 MGHRA and CDR2 YSYEKL. The CDR3 length is 16 residues. The CDR3 loop is CASSQDLRGGVETQYF. CDR3 in DNA: TGCGCCAGCAGCCAAGATCTAAGAGGGGGAGTAGAGACCCAGTACTTC.

This chain links TRBV12-3 or TRBV12-4 with TRBJ1-5; D is possibly TRBD1 (6 bases). The V end lost 7 bases, the J end lost 5 bases, and 12 bases lay between the germline ends. The CDR3 loop spans 13 amino acids. CDR3 bases: TGTGCCAGCACTCTAGGGGGGGATCAGCCCCAGCATTTT. Its translation: CASTLGGDQPQHF.

The CDR3 DNA is TGTGCCAGCAGCTTACAGACTAGCGGGAGAATTAATACGCAGTATTTT. This sequence encodes CASSLQTSGRINTQYF. The rearrangement joins TRBV7-2 to TRBJ2-3, with TRBD2 identical over 12 bases. This CDR3 is built from 16 residues. After removal of 2 bases from V and 7 bases from J, the junction contained 7 bases not matched to a gene. Germline CDR1 and CDR2: SGHTA and FQGNSA.

The CDR3 DNA sequence: TGTGCCAGCAGTCCAATGGCCCAGGGGGGCAACCTGAACACTGAAGCTTTCTTT. Translated, it gives CASSPMAQGGNLNTEAFF. The chain carries TRBV27 and TRBJ1-1, with 7 positions matching TRBD1. Losses at the gene ends were 5 bases for V and 0 bases for J; bases not matched to a gene: 15. CDR1 MNHEY and CDR2 SMNVEV come from the germline V gene (reference sequence). This CDR3 region has 18 residues.

The chain couples TRBV29-1 to TRBJ2-7; D uncertain. The CDR3 is 11 residues long. From germline, CDR1 is SQVTM and CDR2 ANQGSEA. The ends were cut back, 5 bases at V and 3 bases at J, with 8 bases in the middle. CDR3 protein: CSVWSSYEQYF. The CDR3 DNA follows: TGCAGCGTTTGGTCCAGCTACGAGCAGTACTTC.

This sequence joins TRBV11-2 and TRBJ2-5; D ambiguous. CDR1 SGHAT and CDR2 FQNNGV come from the germline V gene. V was pared by 0 bases and J by 5 bases, with 10 bases between. The CDR3 loop spans 14 amino acids. The CDR3 spells CASSLEVVAETQYF. CDR3 in DNA: TGTGCCAGCAGCTTAGAGGTGGTAGCCGAGACCCAGTACTTC.

The rearrangement joins TRBV7-9 to TRBJ2-7, with 8 bases fitting TRBD1. The CDR3 has 12 amino acids. The germline V gene has CDR1 SEHNR and CDR2 FQNEAQ (reference sequence). V gave up 8 bases and J gave up 3 bases; unmatched junction bases: 3. The DNA for the CDR3 is TGTGCCAGCGGGACAGGATACTACGAGCAGTACTTC. It encodes CASGTGYYEQYF. Drawing the rest from reference TRBV7-9 and TRBJ2-7, the complete variable domain is DTGVSQNPRHKITKRGQNVTFRCDPISEHNRLYWYRQTLGQGPEFLTYFQNEAQLEKSRLLSDRFSAERPKGSFSTLEIQRTEQGDSAMYLCASGTGYYEQYFGPGTRLTVT.

The chain is built from TRBV7-3 and TRBJ2-1; TRBD1 is a possible D gene (6 bases). Germline V lookup: CDR1 SGHTA, CDR2 FQGTGA. The CDR3 totals 14 residues. V was pared by 4 bases and J by 3 bases, with 10 bases between. CDR3 in amino acids: CASSSRGHYNEQFF. CDR3 bases: TGTGCCAGCAGCTCTCGGGGACACTACAATGAGCAGTTCTTC.

The rearrangement uses TRBV12-3 or TRBV12-4 and TRBJ2-1, with 8 bases aligning to TRBD2. The V and J ends lost 5 bases and 12 bases, in that order; junction bases with no gene match: 6. This CDR3 contains 12 residues. The CDR3 nucleotides read TGTGCCAGCAGTCCCCCCGGGGGGGCGCAGTTCTTC. Its translation: CASSPPGGAQFF.

The gene calls are TRBV2 and TRBJ2-2, with D unclear. The CDR3 length is 11 residues. With 6 bases removed from V and 7 bases from J, the gap between germline ends came to 6 bases. Germline values: CDR1 SNHLY, CDR2 FYNNEI. For the CDR3, the DNA is TGTGCCAGCAGGCAGTTCGGGGAGCTGTTTTTT. The encoded protein is CASRQFGELFF.

This clone was counted only a few times. The V call is TRBV5-8, the J call TRBJ2-2; D is unclear. The germline CDR1 and CDR2 sequences are SGHTS and YDEGEE. The length of the CDR3 is 15 residues. Trimming pared 4 bases from V and 4 bases from J, leaving 14 bases between. CDR3 protein: CASSPSRQSTGELFF. CDR3 nucleotides: TGTGCCAGCAGCCCCTCGCGGCAGAGCACCGGGGAGCTGTTTTTT. Filled out from reference TRBV5-8 and TRBJ2-2, the complete variable domain reads EAGVTQSPTHLIKTRGQQATLRCSPISGHTSVYWYQQALGLGLQFLLWYDEGEERNRGNFPPRFSGRQFPNYSSELNVNALELEDSALYLCASSPSRQSTGELFFGEGSRLTVL.

The chain uses TRBV11-1 and TRBJ2-1, with 8 nucleotides matching TRBD2. J lost 9 bases, V lost 5 bases, and 12 bases had no gene match. There are 15 residues in the CDR3. In germline, CDR1 is SGHAT, CDR2 FQDESV (reference sequence). The CDR3 DNA is TGTGCCAGCAGCCCCATCGTTAGCGGGAAGGTTGAGCAGTTCTTC. It codes for CASSPIVSGKVEQFF. Looking up the rest from reference TRBV11-1 and TRBJ2-1 gives the full variable domain: EAEVAQSPRYKITEKSQAVAFWCDPISGHATLYWYRQILGQGPELLVQFQDESVVDDSQLPKDRFSAERLKGVDSTLKIQPAELGDSAMYLCASSPIVSGKVEQFFGPGTRLTVL.

Here the CDR3 reads CASSIDPVRNQPQHF. In DNA, the CDR3 is TGTGCCAGTAGTATAGATCCTGTACGGAATCAGCCCCAGCATTTT. This chain connects TRBV19 to TRBJ1-5; no firm D call. Germline CDR1 LNHDA, CDR2 SQIVND (reference sequence). The CDR3 runs 15 residues. Between the trimmed V and J ends, which lost 0 bases and 4 bases, there was a span of 10 bases.

The chain uses TRBV7-3 and TRBJ2-1; 9 bases are shared with TRBD1. The CDR3 length is 16 residues. The germline CDR1 and CDR2 sequences are SGHTA and FQGTGA. V gave up 4 bases and J gave up 2 bases; unmatched junction bases: 6. CDR3 coding DNA: TGTGCCAGCAGCTCCACAGGGGGCTTCCCCTACAATGAGCAGTTCTTC. Amino acids: CASSSTGGFPYNEQFF. The complete variable domain, with remaining parts taken from reference TRBV7-3 and TRBJ2-1, reads GAGVSQTPSNKVTEKGKYVELRCDPISGHTALYWYRQSLGQGPEFLIYFQGTGAADDSGLPNDRFFAVRPEGSVSTLKIQRTERGDSAVYLCASSSTGGFPYNEQFFGPGTRLTVL.

The rearrangement links TRBV11-3 to TRBJ2-2; D is unclear. This CDR3 has 12 residues. Germline V CDR1 and CDR2: SGHNT, YENEEA. The V end lost 4 bases, the J end lost 7 bases, and 7 bases lay between the germline ends. The DNA of the CDR3 is TGTGCCAGCAGCTCCTCGTTCGGGGAGCTGTTTTTT. Its translation: CASSSSFGELFF.

The chain has TRBV9 and TRBJ1-6, with D perhaps TRBD1 (5 bases). V lost 3 bases, J lost 7 bases, and 14 bases lay in between. The V gene's germline CDR1 is SGDLS and CDR2 YYNGEE. The CDR3 extends over 15 amino acids. The chain's CDR3 is CASSGGRGRNSPLHF. The CDR3 bases are TGTGCCAGCAGCGGCGGAAGGGGAAGGAATTCACCCCTCCACTTT.

The rearrangement links TRBV30 to TRBJ1-1, with 7 bases fitting TRBD1. The CDR3 is 13 residues long. J gave up 4 bases and V 2 bases, and 4 bases lay outside the gene matches. Germline values: CDR1 GTSNPN, CDR2 SVGIG (reference sequence). Written as DNA, the CDR3 is TGTGCCTGGAGTCTTTCAGGGGGCACTGAAGCTTTCTTT. Residues: CAWSLSGGTEAFF. The full variable domain, with the rest looked up from reference TRBV30 and TRBJ1-1, is SQTIHQWPATLVQPVGSPLSLECTVEGTSNPNLYWYRQAAGRGLQLLFYSVGIGQISSEVPQNLSASRPQDRQFILSSKKLLLSDSGFYLCAWSLSGGTEAFFGQGTRLTVV.

The J gene is TRBJ1-4, the V gene TRBV9; no definite D call. CDR1 and CDR2 (germline): SGDLS, YYNGEE. The length of the CDR3 is 14 residues. The V end lost 4 bases, the J end lost 7 bases, and 14 bases lay between the germline ends. This CDR3 is CASSFSTEGEKLFF. The CDR3 coding sequence is TGTGCCAGCAGCTTCTCCACAGAGGGTGAAAAACTGTTTTTT.

The V and J genes are TRBV11-3 and TRBJ2-7, with D possibly TRBD1 on 5 matching bases. This CDR3 region has 15 residues. V was shortened by 1 base and J by 0 bases, with 10 bases between the two germline ends. Germline values: CDR1 SGHNT, CDR2 YENEEA. CDR3 coding DNA: TGTGCCAGCAGCTTAGCAGGGTCTAGCTCCTACGAGCAGTACTTC. It specifies CASSLAGSSSYEQYF. Full variable domain (rest looked up from reference TRBV11-3 and TRBJ2-7): EAGVVQSPRYKIIEKKQPVAFWCNPISGHNTLYWYLQNLGQGPELLIRYENEEAVDDSQLPKDRFSAERLKGVDSTLKIQPAELGDSAVYLCASSLAGSSSYEQYFGPGTRLTVT.

This sequence joins TRBV7-2 and TRBJ2-1, with D perhaps matching TRBD2 (7 bases). V was cut by 5 bases and J by 1 base, with 12 bases left in between. Looked up from germline, CDR1 is SGHTA and CDR2 is FQGNSA. This CDR3 spans 15 amino acids. The CDR3 region is CASSLQGGSYNEQFF. CDR3 DNA: TGTGCCAGCAGCCTACAGGGAGGGTCCTACAATGAGCAGTTCTTC.